The 2 T cell receptor beta chains below come from one sample, sequenced in a study of T cell repertoires in cytomegalovirus infection. Using its own MiXCR run on the reads, TCRdb lists one record per CDR3 protein. This repertoire shows 400,000 to 550,000 distinct CDR3 sequences, about 11% found once; its top ten account for 10%. Material for sequencing was PBMCs. The receptor source for this set is a human donor in good health (CMV status not recorded). Some clones in this sample may be carry-over from other donors' samples.

Regarding this clonotype: A read error may be the cause here, since a much bigger clone is one base away. The chain joins TRBV28 to TRBJ1-5, with 7 bases lining up with TRBD1. Germline V CDR1 and CDR2: MDHEN, SYDVKM. The CDR3 loop spans 16 amino acids. The CDR3 coding sequence is TGTGTCAGCAGCATATACCAGGACAGGACCAATCAGCCCCAGCATTTT. Translating it yields CVSSIYQDRTNQPQHF.

This clonotype was detected many times. The chain recombines TRBV7-2 with TRBJ2-3; TRBD2 is a possible D gene (6 bases). Trimming left V 5 bases short and J 2 bases short, with 17 bases between. The CDR3 length is 16 residues. In germline, CDR1 is SGHTA, CDR2 FQGNSA. The CDR3, as DNA: TGTGCCAGCAGCCAAGGAGGAGGGGCCTTCACAGATACGCAGTATTTT. Protein product: CASSQGGGAFTDTQYF.